What follows is one T cell receptor (beta chain) and its context. This clonotype occurred many times. Its antigen is still unknown. Within one base of it there is no much larger clone, and no base qualities were kept. Library preparation used 5' RACE. These reads were obtained on a NextSeq 500. Unique molecular identifiers were attached to individual cDNA molecules in the TCR library protocol so that sequencing error and PCR bias could be corrected. Sequencing covered both TCR alpha and beta chains, and within each sample the abundances of alpha and beta sequences were tightly co-correlated. The published analysis was carried out like this. Decombinator V4 was used to annotate the V gene, J gene and CDR3 of the TCR sequences. TCRs were defined as expanded if a significant change between any two time points was detected under a Poisson model with p below 0.0001. TCR abundances were normalised to the total number of TCRs sequenced per sample and expressed as counts per million. MAIT TCRs were defined by TRAV1-2 paired with TRAJ12, TRAJ20 or TRAJ33, and iNKT TCRs by TRAV10 paired with TRAJ18. VDJdb, accessed on 1 November 2021, was searched for TCRs annotated for CMV, EBV and SARS-CoV-2, and TCRs annotated for more than one antigen were excluded. Clones were called with MiXCR by TCRdb after fastp trimmed the public reads at Q25, and only in-frame beta chains were retained. Each CDR3 protein appears once, grouped with its most common genes and DNA. TCRdb assigned the V and J calls; the authors' analysis was not used. Within this sample are 55,000 or so distinct CDR3 sequences, with around 13% of them counted one time only. 1.3% to 1.5% of the sample comes from the top ten.

The study was a case-control design nested within a healthcare worker cohort in London, UK, with weekly nasopharyngeal swab PCR tests and blood sampling. Healthcare workers were enrolled in the week of the UK lockdown, from 23 to 31 March 2020, and were followed every week for up to roughly 16 weeks. The source of the sample is a study of early T cells in non-severe SARS-CoV-2 infection (dated by TCRdb to about 2021). Describing the broader study: TCR sequencing used bulk RNA from unsorted whole blood, so alpha and beta chains could not be paired. Points the paper makes about the study in general: VDJdb matching was skewed toward anti-spike CD8 responses and likely underestimated virus-specific expansions by missing private and CD4 specificities.

V is shortened by 4 bases, J by 7 bases, and the region joining them spans 13 bases. Reading the germline V gene gives CDR1 MNHEY and CDR2 SVGEGT. From the cysteine up to the phenylalanine, the CDR3 has a length of 13 residues. The read is trimmed to its CDR3 DNA, 39 bases read in frame from base 1. The TCR comes from an adult who was a healthcare worker with PCR-confirmed SARS-CoV-2 infection or an uninfected control (not recorded which). The chain is made from TRBV6-2 or TRBV6-3 and TRBJ2-5; TRBD2 is a possible D gene, resting on 6 matching bases. Sequenced material: whole blood. The sequenced DNA: TGTGCCAGCAGTTCGGGACTCGTCGGGACCCAGTACTTC. Translation gives CASSSGLVGTQYF.